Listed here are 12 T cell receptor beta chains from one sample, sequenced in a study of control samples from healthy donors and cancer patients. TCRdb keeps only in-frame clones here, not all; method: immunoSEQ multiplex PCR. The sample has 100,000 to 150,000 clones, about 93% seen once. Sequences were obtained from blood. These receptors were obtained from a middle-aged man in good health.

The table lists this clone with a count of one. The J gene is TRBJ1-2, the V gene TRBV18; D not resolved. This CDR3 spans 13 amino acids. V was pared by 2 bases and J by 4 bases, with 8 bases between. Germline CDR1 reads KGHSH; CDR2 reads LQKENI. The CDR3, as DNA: TGTGCCAGCTCACCAAAACGGGGCTATGGCTACACCTTC. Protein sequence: CASSPKRGYGYTF.

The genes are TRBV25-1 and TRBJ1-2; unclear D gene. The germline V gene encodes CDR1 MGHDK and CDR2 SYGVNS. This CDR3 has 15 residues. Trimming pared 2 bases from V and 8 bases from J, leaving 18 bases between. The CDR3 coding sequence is TGTGCCAGCAGTGAACCCGGACGGATCCCATACGGCTACACCTTC. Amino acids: CASSEPGRIPYGYTF.

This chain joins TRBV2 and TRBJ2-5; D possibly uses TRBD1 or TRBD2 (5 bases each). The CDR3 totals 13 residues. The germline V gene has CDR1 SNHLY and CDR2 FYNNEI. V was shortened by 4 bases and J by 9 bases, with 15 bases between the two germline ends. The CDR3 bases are TGTGCCAGCAGTGGAGTGGGGACGAAGTCCCAGTACTTC. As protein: CASSGVGTKSQYF.

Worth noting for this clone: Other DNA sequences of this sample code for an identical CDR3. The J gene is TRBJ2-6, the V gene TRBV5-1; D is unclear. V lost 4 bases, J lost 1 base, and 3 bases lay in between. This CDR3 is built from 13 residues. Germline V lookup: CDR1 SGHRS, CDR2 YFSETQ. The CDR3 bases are TGCGCCAGCAGCGAGTCTGGGGCCAACGTCCTGACTTTC. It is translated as CASSESGANVLTF.

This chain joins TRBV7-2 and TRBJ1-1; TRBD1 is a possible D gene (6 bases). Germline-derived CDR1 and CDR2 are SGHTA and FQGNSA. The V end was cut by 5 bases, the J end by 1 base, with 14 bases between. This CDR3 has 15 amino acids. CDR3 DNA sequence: TGTGCCAGCAGCACCCGACAGGCTACGAACACTGAAGCTTTCTTT. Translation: CASSTRQATNTEAFF.

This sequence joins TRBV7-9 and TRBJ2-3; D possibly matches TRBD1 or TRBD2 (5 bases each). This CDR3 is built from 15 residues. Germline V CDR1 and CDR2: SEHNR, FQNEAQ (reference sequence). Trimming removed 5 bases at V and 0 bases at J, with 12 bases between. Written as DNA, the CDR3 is TGTGCCAGCAGCCCCGGGACCGTAAGCACAGATACGCAGTATTTT. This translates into CASSPGTVSTDTQYF.

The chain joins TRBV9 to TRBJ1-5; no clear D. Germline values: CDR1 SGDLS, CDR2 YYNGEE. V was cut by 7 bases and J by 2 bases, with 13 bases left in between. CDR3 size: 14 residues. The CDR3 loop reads CASGSYDGNQPQHF. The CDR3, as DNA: TGTGCCAGCGGGTCATACGACGGCAATCAGCCCCAGCATTTT.

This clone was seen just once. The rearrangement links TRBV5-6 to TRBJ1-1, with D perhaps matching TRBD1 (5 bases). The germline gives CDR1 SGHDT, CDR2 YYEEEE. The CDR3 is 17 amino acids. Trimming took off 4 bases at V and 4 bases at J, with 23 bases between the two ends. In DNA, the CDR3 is TGTGCCAGCAGCCCACCCGGGGCGGGACGCGATTTCACTGAAGCTTTCTTT. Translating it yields CASSPPGAGRDFTEAFF.

CDR3 sequence: CASTFRGSSTDTQYF. CDR3 bases: TGCGCCAGCACCTTCCGCGGTTCTAGCACAGATACGCAGTATTTT. The chain employs TRBV5-1 and TRBJ2-3, with D unclear. This CDR3 has 15 residues. CDR1 is SGHRS, CDR2 YFSETQ, per germline. Trimming shortened V by 6 bases and J by 0 bases, and 14 bases separated the two germline ends.

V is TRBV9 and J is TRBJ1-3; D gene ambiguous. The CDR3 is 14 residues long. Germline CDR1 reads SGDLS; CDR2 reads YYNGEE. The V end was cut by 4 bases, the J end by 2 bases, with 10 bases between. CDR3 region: CASSPESPGNTIYF. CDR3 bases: TGTGCCAGCAGCCCTGAGAGTCCTGGAAACACCATATATTTT.

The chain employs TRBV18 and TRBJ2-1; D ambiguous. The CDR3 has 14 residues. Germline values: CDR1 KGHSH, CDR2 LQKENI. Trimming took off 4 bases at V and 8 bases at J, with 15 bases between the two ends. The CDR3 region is CASSLEPLYHEQFF. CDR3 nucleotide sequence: TGTGCCAGCTCACTCGAACCTTTATACCATGAGCAGTTCTTC.

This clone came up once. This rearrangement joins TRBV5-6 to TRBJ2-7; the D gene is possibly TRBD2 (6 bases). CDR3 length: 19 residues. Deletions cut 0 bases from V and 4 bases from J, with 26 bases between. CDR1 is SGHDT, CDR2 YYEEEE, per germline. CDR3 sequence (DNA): TGTGCCAGCAGCTTGGCCAAGTCACCCACCAAGGCGGGGAGGTACGAGCAGTACTTC. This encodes CASSLAKSPTKAGRYEQYF.